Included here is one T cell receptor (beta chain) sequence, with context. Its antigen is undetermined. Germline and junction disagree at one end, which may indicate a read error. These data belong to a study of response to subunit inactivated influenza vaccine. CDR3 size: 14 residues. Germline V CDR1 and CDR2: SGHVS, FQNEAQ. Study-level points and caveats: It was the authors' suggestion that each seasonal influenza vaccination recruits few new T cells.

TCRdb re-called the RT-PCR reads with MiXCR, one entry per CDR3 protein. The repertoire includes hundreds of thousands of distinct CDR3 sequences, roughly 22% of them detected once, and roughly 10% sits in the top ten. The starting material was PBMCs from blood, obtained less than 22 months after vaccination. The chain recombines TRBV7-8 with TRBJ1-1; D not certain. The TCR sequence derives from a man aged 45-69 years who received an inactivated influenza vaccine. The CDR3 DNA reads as TGTGCCAGCAGTCTGAGGAGAGAGAACACTGTAGCTTTCTTT. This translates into CASSLRRENTVAFF. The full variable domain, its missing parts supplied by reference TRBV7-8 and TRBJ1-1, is GAGVSQSPRYKVAKRGQDVALRCDPISGHVSLFWYQQALGQGPEFLTYFQNEAQLDKSGLPSDRFFAERPEGSVSTLKIQRTQQEDSAVYLCASSLRRENTVAFFGQGTRLTVV.